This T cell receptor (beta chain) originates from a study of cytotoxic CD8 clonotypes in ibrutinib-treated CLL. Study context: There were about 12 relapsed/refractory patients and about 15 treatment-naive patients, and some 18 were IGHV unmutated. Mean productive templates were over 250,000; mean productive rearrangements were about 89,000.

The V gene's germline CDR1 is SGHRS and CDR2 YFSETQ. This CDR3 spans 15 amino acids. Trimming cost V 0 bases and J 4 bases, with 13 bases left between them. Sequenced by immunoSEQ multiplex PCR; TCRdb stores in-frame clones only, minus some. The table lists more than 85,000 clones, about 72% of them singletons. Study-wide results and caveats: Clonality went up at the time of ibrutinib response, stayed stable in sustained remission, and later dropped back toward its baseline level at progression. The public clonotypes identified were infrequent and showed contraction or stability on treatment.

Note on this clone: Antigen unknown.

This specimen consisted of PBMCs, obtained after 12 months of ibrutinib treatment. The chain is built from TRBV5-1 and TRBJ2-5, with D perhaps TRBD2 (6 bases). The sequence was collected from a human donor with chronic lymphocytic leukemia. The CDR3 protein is CASSLADQGGETQYF. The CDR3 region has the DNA TGCGCCAGCAGCTTGGCTGACCAGGGAGGAGAGACCCAGTACTTC.